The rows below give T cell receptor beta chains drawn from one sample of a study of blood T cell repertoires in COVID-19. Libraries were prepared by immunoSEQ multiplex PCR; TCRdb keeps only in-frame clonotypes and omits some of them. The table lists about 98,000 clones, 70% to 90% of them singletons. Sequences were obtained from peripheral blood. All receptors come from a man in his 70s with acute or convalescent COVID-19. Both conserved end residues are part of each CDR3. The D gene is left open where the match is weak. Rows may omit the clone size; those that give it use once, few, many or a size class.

cdr3_nt: TGTGCCAGCTCACCGTCTGGAGACTATGGCTACACCTTC
cdr3_aa: CASSPSGDYGYTF
d_call: .
j_call: TRBJ1-2
clone_size: once
v_call: TRBV18

cdr3_nt: TGTGCCAGCAGCTTAGTAGGCGGAGTGGGCACAGATACGCAGTATTTT
cdr3_aa: CASSLVGGVGTDTQYF
d_call: .
j_call: TRBJ2-3
clone_size: .
v_call: TRBV11-2

cdr3_nt: TGTGCCAGCAGCTTATTCGATCACAGGGGAACCTACGAGCAGTACTTC
cdr3_aa: CASSLFDHRGTYEQYF
d_call: TRBD1
j_call: TRBJ2-7
clone_size: .
v_call: TRBV7-9

cdr3_nt: TGTGCCAGCAGTGCGAATCGGGACATATCTCAGCCCCAGCATTTT
cdr3_aa: CASSANRDISQPQHF
d_call: .
j_call: TRBJ1-5
clone_size: once
v_call: TRBV28

cdr3_nt: TGCGCCAGCGGGATGGGGCAGAACACTGAAGCTTTCTTT
cdr3_aa: CASGMGQNTEAFF
d_call: .
j_call: TRBJ1-1
clone_size: .
v_call: TRBV10-2

cdr3_nt: TGTGCCAGCAGCTTAGAAGGCGGGGGGGCCCGAAAGACCCAGTACTTC
cdr3_aa: CASSLEGGGARKTQYF
d_call: TRBD2
j_call: TRBJ2-5
clone_size: .
v_call: TRBV11-2

cdr3_nt: TGTGCCAGCTCACCGGTACACGGGGTTAAAGGGAACTATGGCTACACCTTC
cdr3_aa: CASSPVHGVKGNYGYTF
d_call: .
j_call: TRBJ1-2
clone_size: .
v_call: TRBV18

cdr3_nt: TGCGCCAGCAGCTTGGAGACAGGGGGCTCTGAAGCTTTCTTT
cdr3_aa: CASSLETGGSEAFF
d_call: TRBD1
j_call: TRBJ1-1
clone_size: .
v_call: TRBV5-1

cdr3_nt: TGTGCCAGCAGCTCCATCAGGGGGCAGGGTGGCTACACCTTC
cdr3_aa: CASSSIRGQGGYTF
d_call: TRBD1
j_call: TRBJ1-2
clone_size: few
v_call: TRBV7-2

cdr3_nt: TGCAGCGTTGAACAAACAGGGGGCCTTGAAGCTTTCTTT
cdr3_aa: CSVEQTGGLEAFF
d_call: TRBD1
j_call: TRBJ1-1
clone_size: .
v_call: TRBV29-1

cdr3_nt: TGTGCCAGCAGCACACAGGGCGGGTATAATTCACCCCTCCACTTT
cdr3_aa: CASSTQGGYNSPLHF
d_call: .
j_call: TRBJ1-6
clone_size: .
v_call: TRBV5-4